Sequencing of this T cell receptor beta chain was carried out in a study of blood T cell repertoires in COVID-19. For the study at large: T cells, B-cell-depleted T cells, or PBMCs provided the cDNA or gDNA that served as material.

In the source study's methods: Amplification from reference gene primers served as the basis for estimated nucleated cell counts. The assay was immunoSEQ multiplex PCR, and TCRdb's table has in-frame clones only and misses some. Clone size and the V and J calls come from that table; the DNA yielded D and trimming. The sample contains about 230,000 clones, 83% of which appear only once. The sample holds one count of this clone. This TCR was recovered from a woman in her 70s with active or convalescent COVID-19. The material sequenced was peripheral blood.

The CDR3 DNA follows: TGTGCCAGCAGCCGGGGCTCTGACGGCGATCAGCCCCAGCATTTT. Its protein product is CASSRGSDGDQPQHF. V gene TRBV4-2 combines with J gene TRBJ1-5; possibly TRBD1 for D (5 bases). The CDR3 contains 15 residues. Trimming stripped 4 bases from V and 5 bases from J, with 15 bases between. The germline CDR1 and CDR2 sequences are LGHNA and YNFKEQ.